The clone carrying this T cell receptor beta chain was observed at least ten times. The CDR3 is cut off 3 residues early in the read; its end comes from the germline J gene. The sample originates from a study of T cell clonality in common variable immunodeficiency. V gave up 1 base and J gave up 1 base, with 10 bases separating them. This CDR3 is 15 amino acids long. Patients and controls were mostly of Caucasian heritage. Repertoires were generated with immunoSEQ multiplex PCR, while TCRdb's copy carries only in-frame clones and drops some. Singletons are absent from the sample, which has some 38,000 clones.

The clonotype originates from a person between 18 and 75 years old in good health. Specimen: peripheral blood mononuclear cells. The J gene is TRBJ2-5, the V gene TRBV12-3 or TRBV12-4; perhaps TRBD1 as D (5 bases). The CDR3 loop is CASSLGGPAQETQYF. The covered CDR3 bases are TGTGCCAGCAGTTTAGGGGGCCCCGCCCAAGAGACC.